This passage covers 28 T cell receptor beta chains from one sample sequenced in a study of shared clonotypes between healthy human individuals. Assay used: immunoSEQ multiplex PCR; TCRdb lists only in-frame clones, some missing. The table includes 1.4 million to 1.5 million clones, roughly 97% detected once. The sample consisted of naive CD4+ T cells sorted from blood. Noted subset: CD45RA+ positively selected. All receptors come from a man between 25 and 39 years old in good health.

The genes are TRBV6-6 and TRBJ2-1; D is unclear. CDR1 is MNHNY, CDR2 SVGAGI, per germline (reference sequence). Trimming left V 4 bases short and J 5 bases short, with 12 bases between. This CDR3 has 14 amino acids. CDR3 bases: TGTGCCAGCAGTTGGAACGGGCCACACAATGAGCAGTTCTTC. This sequence encodes CASSWNGPHNEQFF.

This rearrangement joins TRBV5-1 to TRBJ1-1, with no clear D. This CDR3 has 13 amino acids. Germline CDR1 SGHRS, CDR2 YFSETQ. Deletions cut 0 bases from V and 4 bases from J, with 7 bases between. CDR3 protein: CASSLGPRTEAFF. The CDR3 DNA reads as TGCGCCAGCAGCTTGGGACCTCGCACTGAAGCTTTCTTT.

The rearrangement joins TRBV5-8 to TRBJ2-7; D possibly corresponds to TRBD1 (5 bases). The CDR3 is 15 amino acids. CDR1 is SGHTS and CDR2 is YDEGEE in the germline V gene. The V end was cut by 1 base, the J end by 0 bases, with 11 bases between. The CDR3 sequence: CASSLQGTHSYEQYF. DNA of the CDR3: TGTGCCAGCAGCTTGCAGGGTACCCACTCCTACGAGCAGTACTTC.

V is TRBV2 and J is TRBJ2-2; 7 positions match TRBD2. The ends lost 6 bases at V and 5 bases at J; junction bases unmatched: 6. CDR1 and CDR2 (germline): SNHLY, FYNNEI. The CDR3 totals 14 residues. In DNA, the CDR3 is TGTGCCAGCAGCCCGGGACTAAGAACCGGGGAGCTGTTTTTT. It specifies CASSPGLRTGELFF.

The CDR3, as DNA: TGTGCCAGCAGCCCGGACCGGGACAGGGGTTCGCAGTACTTC. The encoded protein is CASSPDRDRGSQYF. V and J are TRBV11-1 and TRBJ2-7; 10 bases line up with TRBD1. V gave up 5 bases and J gave up 9 bases; unmatched junction bases: 10. Germline assignment: CDR1 SGHAT and CDR2 FQDESV (reference sequence). The CDR3 has 14 residues.

The chain has TRBV5-1 and TRBJ2-7; D is undetermined. CDR3 size: 14 residues. The germline CDR1 and CDR2 sequences are SGHRS and YFSETQ. Trimming pared 0 bases from V and 3 bases from J, leaving 10 bases between. CDR3 amino acids: CASSLADKSYEQYF. The CDR3 DNA is TGCGCCAGCAGCTTGGCCGACAAGAGCTACGAGCAGTACTTC. The full variable domain, with the rest looked up from reference TRBV5-1 and TRBJ2-7, is KAGVTQTPRYLIKTRGQQVTLSCSPISGHRSVSWYQQTPGQGLQFLFEYFSETQRNKGNFPGRFSGRQFSNSRSEMNVSTLELGDSALYLCASSLADKSYEQYFGPGTRLTVT.

This sequence joins TRBV6-5 and TRBJ1-3; TRBD1 agrees at 8 bases. CDR1 MNHEY and CDR2 SVGAGI come from the germline V gene. Trimming at V came to 4 bases and at J to 0 bases, leaving 2 bases not matched to a gene. The CDR3 consists of 15 residues. CDR3 sequence: CASSLTGASGNTIYF. CDR3 DNA sequence: TGTGCCAGCAGTTTGACAGGGGCCTCTGGAAACACCATATATTTT.

This chain uses TRBV5-6 with TRBJ2-4; possible D gene TRBD1, 5 bases. CDR3 length: 15 amino acids. Trimming cost V 4 bases and J 6 bases, with 17 bases left between them. Germline-derived CDR1 and CDR2 are SGHDT and YYEEEE. This chain's CDR3 is CASSQSGRRGNIQYF. The CDR3 coding sequence is TGTGCCAGCAGCCAATCGGGCCGTAGGGGAAACATTCAGTACTTC.

Of note for this clone: The sample holds other DNA sequences that translate to the same CDR3. The rearrangement joins TRBV4-1 to TRBJ2-5; 8 bases are shared with TRBD2. The junction had 6 bases not matched to a gene; V was cut back by 1 base and J by 5 bases. The CDR3 runs to 15 residues. Germline CDR1 reads MGHRA; CDR2 reads YSYEKL. CDR3 nucleotide sequence: TGCGCCAGCAGCCAAGTTGGTCTAGCGGGCGAGACCCAGTACTTC. It encodes CASSQVGLAGETQYF.

This clone has just one count. This chain uses TRBV6-5 with TRBJ1-2; TRBD1 matches at 10 bases. The germline V gene has CDR1 MNHEY and CDR2 SVGAGI. The CDR3 spans 13 residues. Germline trimming cut 6 bases from V and 8 bases from J; bases unmatched to any gene: 6. The CDR3 spells CASSYGQGVGYTF. In DNA form, the CDR3 reads TGTGCCAGCAGCTACGGACAGGGGGTCGGCTACACCTTC.

With respect to this clone: In the same sample, other DNA sequences code for this CDR3. The J gene is TRBJ1-2, the V gene TRBV5-1; D is unclear. The length of the CDR3 is 14 residues. Trimming left V 4 bases short and J 1 base short, with 11 bases between. CDR1 SGHRS and CDR2 YFSETQ come from the germline V gene. The CDR3 spells CASSPRTDNYGYTF. CDR3 DNA sequence: TGCGCCAGCAGCCCACGGACGGATAACTATGGCTACACCTTC.

The chain uses TRBV6-1 and TRBJ2-1, with 9 bases identical to TRBD2. Germline V gene sequence: CDR1 MNHNS, CDR2 SASEGT. Trimming at V came to 2 bases and at J to 6 bases, leaving 2 bases not matched to a gene. The CDR3 has 14 amino acids. DNA for the CDR3: TGTGCCAGCAGTGAAATACTAGCGGGCAATGAGCAGTTCTTC. Encoded protein: CASSEILAGNEQFF.

The gene calls are TRBV13 and TRBJ1-3, with D hard to call. Looked up from germline, CDR1 is PRHDT and CDR2 is FYEKMQ (reference sequence). The CDR3 covers 13 residues. The V end was cut by 5 bases, the J end by 3 bases, with 8 bases between. CDR3 nucleotides: TGTGCCAGCAGCCTAGAAGATGGAAACACCATATATTTT. This gives the protein CASSLEDGNTIYF.

The chain recombines TRBV6-1 with TRBJ1-5; D not certain. The CDR3 is 16 amino acids. The ends were cut back, 3 bases at V and 3 bases at J, with 15 bases in the middle. Looked up from germline, CDR1 is MNHNS and CDR2 is SASEGT. The CDR3 here is CASSDGVSGNNQPQHF. The CDR3 coding sequence is TGTGCCAGCAGTGATGGCGTTAGCGGAAACAATCAGCCCCAGCATTTT.

This clone has just a few counts. The V and J genes are TRBV2 and TRBJ1-5, with TRBD1 matching over 7 bases. The CDR3 sequence is 14 residues long. V trimming: 5 bases; J trimming: 4 bases; junction bases outside the gene matches: 5. From germline, CDR1 is SNHLY and CDR2 FYNNEI. The CDR3 is CASSSSGGNQPQHF. DNA for the CDR3: TGTGCCAGCAGTAGCTCAGGGGGGAATCAGCCCCAGCATTTT.

This chain joins TRBV7-9 and TRBJ2-5; TRBD2 is a possible D gene (6 bases). Trimming removed 4 bases from V and 4 bases from J, with 19 bases in between. The CDR3 covers 16 residues. Germline V CDR1 and CDR2: SEHNR, FQNEAQ (reference sequence). The CDR3 nucleotides are TGTGCCAGCAGCTCAGCGGCAGGGAGGATAAGAGAGACCCAGTACTTC. Its protein product is CASSSAAGRIRETQYF.

The chain's CDR3 is CASSSPTSGRVDTQYF. For the CDR3, the DNA is TGCGCCAGCAGCTCCCCGACTAGCGGGAGGGTAGATACGCAGTATTTT. The rearrangement uses TRBV5-1 and TRBJ2-3; TRBD2 agrees at 14 bases. CDR3 length equals 16 residues. CDR1 SGHRS and CDR2 YFSETQ come from the germline V gene. V shed 3 bases, J shed 5 bases, and the junction held 5 bases outside the gene matches.

The rearrangement uses TRBV27 and TRBJ2-5; tentatively, D is TRBD1 (6 bases). Trimming left V 6 bases short and J 3 bases short, with 20 bases between. CDR1 and CDR2 (germline): MNHEY, SMNVEV (reference sequence). The CDR3 is made up of 16 amino acids. Written as DNA, the CDR3 is TGTGCCAGCAGCCGACAACAGGGTTCTTTCGAAGAGACCCAGTACTTC. Translation: CASSRQQGSFEETQYF.

The DNA for the CDR3 is TGTGCCAGTAAGACTGGGGGGTTGTCAGTGGAGCAGTACTTC. Its protein product is CASKTGGLSVEQYF. The chain has TRBV28 and TRBJ2-7; perhaps TRBD2 as D (6 bases). V shed 9 bases and J shed 7 bases, with 22 bases lying between them. The germline gives CDR1 MDHEN, CDR2 SYDVKM. CDR3 length: 14 residues.

The chain recombines TRBV2 with TRBJ2-1; D is unresolved. V lost 1 base to trimming and J lost 4 bases, with 8 bases between them. The CDR3 is 14 amino acids. Germline V gene sequence: CDR1 SNHLY, CDR2 FYNNEI. CDR3 in DNA: TGTGCCAGCAGTGAAGTAAGAGTTTACAATGAGCAGTTCTTC. It yields the protein CASSEVRVYNEQFF.

The V call is TRBV4-3, the J call TRBJ1-2; 11 nucleotides agree with TRBD1. The J segment lost 6 bases and the V segment lost 0 bases, leaving 3 bases of the junction unmatched. The germline V gene has CDR1 LGHNA and CDR2 YSLEER. The CDR3 runs 15 residues. The CDR3 DNA is TGCGCCAGCAGCCAAGAAGGACAGGGGGCAGATGGCTACACCTTC. Amino acid sequence: CASSQEGQGADGYTF.

The chain joins TRBV9 to TRBJ2-1; 7 bases map to TRBD1. The length of the CDR3 is 18 residues. V lost 0 bases to trimming and J lost 5 bases; unmatched junction nucleotides: 14. The germline V gene has CDR1 SGDLS and CDR2 YYNGEE. The CDR3 region has the DNA TGTGCCAGCAGCGTAGTGGGAGACAGGGTTCGGTTGGACAATGAGCAGTTCTTC. Residues: CASSVVGDRVRLDNEQFF.

The V call is TRBV2, the J call TRBJ2-5; D ambiguous. From germline, CDR1 is SNHLY and CDR2 FYNNEI. The CDR3 is 12 amino acids. Deletions cut 5 bases from V and 1 base from J, with 5 bases between. CDR3 loop: CASSPVQETQYF. The DNA for the CDR3 is TGTGCCAGCAGTCCGGTCCAAGAGACCCAGTACTTC.

The chain recombines TRBV7-6 with TRBJ2-7, with 7 nucleotides matching TRBD2. Germline V lookup: CDR1 SGHVS, CDR2 FNYEAQ. CDR3 size: 13 residues. Unmatched junction bases numbered 5, after V lost 2 bases and J lost 7 bases. The CDR3 DNA sequence: TGTGCCAGCAGCTTACGTCCAGCGGGAGAGCAGTACTTC. Protein: CASSLRPAGEQYF.

The rearrangement uses TRBV9 and TRBJ2-1; 8 bases align to TRBD1. The CDR3 is 15 amino acids. After removal of 3 bases from V and 9 bases from J, the junction contained 11 bases not matched to a gene. Germline CDR1 and CDR2: SGDLS and YYNGEE. In DNA form, the CDR3 reads TGTGCCAGCAGCGCTACCGGGACAGGCCGTAGTGAGCAGTTCTTC. This translates into CASSATGTGRSEQFF.

V gene TRBV6-6 combines with J gene TRBJ2-3, with D possibly TRBD1 on 6 matching bases. Germline V gene sequence: CDR1 MNHNY, CDR2 SVGAGI (reference sequence). V was cut by 8 bases and J by 2 bases, with 14 bases left in between. CDR3 length: 14 residues. CDR3 sequence (DNA): TGTGCCAGCGCAGATTTGGGGGCCACAGATACGCAGTATTTT. Amino acid sequence: CASADLGATDTQYF.

J is TRBJ2-3 and V is TRBV5-5, with D uncertain. The germline CDR1 and CDR2 sequences are SGHKS and YYEKEE (reference sequence). The V end was cut by 2 bases, the J end by 6 bases, with 10 bases between. CDR3 length: 13 residues. Here the CDR3 reads CASSFGSPDTQYF. Written as DNA, the CDR3 is TGTGCCAGCAGCTTCGGGTCTCCGGATACGCAGTATTTT.

The V and J genes are TRBV7-6 and TRBJ2-7; 7 nucleotides line up with TRBD2. V lost 5 bases, J lost 3 bases, and 7 bases stayed unmatched. The CDR3 is made up of 14 amino acids. CDR1 and CDR2 from the germline V gene are SGHVS and FNYEAQ. CDR3 sequence: CASSPFSGYYEQYF. In DNA form, the CDR3 reads TGTGCCAGCAGCCCCTTTAGCGGGTACTACGAGCAGTACTTC.